This T cell receptor beta chain derives from a study of neoadjuvant anti-PD-1 for oral cavity cancer. Study summary: Before surgery, most patients got three to four biweekly 3 mg/kg nivolumab doses.

Patients had newly diagnosed, untreated stage II-IVA oral cavity squamous cell carcinoma. Sequenced by immunoSEQ multiplex PCR; TCRdb stores in-frame clones only, minus some. The sample shows 7,000 to 9,000 clones, over 45% of them seen only once. Notes on this clone: The antigen remains unidentified.

General study findings and limits: Larger post-treatment preexisting tumor clones tracked with greater tumor shrinkage.

V trimming: 6 bases; J trimming: 7 bases; junction bases outside the gene matches: 8. CDR3 length: 14 residues. The V gene's germline CDR1 is MNHNY and CDR2 SVGAGI (reference sequence). This sequence originates from a person aged 40 to 85 with oral cavity squamous cell carcinoma. The chain uses TRBV6-6 and TRBJ1-4, with TRBD1 matching 7 bases. This sample comprised tumor tissue, obtained before nivolumab (anti-PD-1) treatment. The CDR3 loop reads CASRVRQGGEKLFF. The CDR3 region has the DNA TGTGCCAGCAGGGTCCGACAGGGTGGTGAAAAACTGTTTTTT.